This T cell receptor beta chain was profiled in a study of regulatory T cells in long-lasting Graves disease. Arm-PCR with iRepertoire HTBI primers amplified the CDR3 regions for these TCR beta libraries. TCRdb analysed the multiplex PCR reads with MiXCR anew, one entry per CDR3 protein. The sample includes 400,000 or so distinct CDR3 sequences, roughly 20% of them seen just once. The time point is: persistent/refractory GD, antithyroid drugs over 5 years with positive TRAb. There was RNA extracted from PBMCs, and the TCR library was made from it. Trimming removed 8 bases from V and 4 bases from J; junction bases left unmatched: 5. There are 13 residues in the CDR3. CDR1 and CDR2 from the germline V gene are SNHLY and FYNNEI. This clonotype was counted many times.

The chain carries TRBV2 and TRBJ1-2; 9 bases are shared with TRBD1. The sample here was peripheral blood mononuclear cells (PBMCs), taken when the disease was refractory, from a patient treated with antithyroid drugs. The TCR comes from a female donor with Graves disease. The CDR3 loop is CASYLTGGYGYTF. In DNA form, the CDR3 reads TGTGCCAGCTACCTGACAGGGGGCTATGGCTACACCTTC.